A selection of T cell receptor beta chains follows, all from one sample in a study of blood T cell repertoires in COVID-19. Some clones are missing from TCRdb's copy, which holds only in-frame ones; the method was immunoSEQ multiplex PCR. Of around 62,000 clones in the sample, approximately 90% are singletons; the top ten hold about 3.8%. Input material: peripheral blood. These receptors came from a human donor in a cohort sampled during active COVID-19. CDR3s include the opening cysteine and the closing phenylalanine or tryptophan. The order of the fields is V gene, D gene, clone size, J gene, CDR3 protein, CDR3 DNA. A D gene is named only where the DNA matches it firmly. Size tells how often a clone was seen (once, few, many) or the class of an expanded clone, and some rows leave it out.

TRBV6-5	TRBD1	few	TRBJ1-1	CASSRRQGANTEAFF	TGTGCCAGCAGTCGCCGACAGGGAGCAAACACTGAAGCTTTCTTT
TRBV19	TRBD1	few	TRBJ1-5	CASSHGQGAIGNQPQHF	TGTGCCAGTAGTCATGGACAGGGGGCGATTGGAAATCAGCCCCAGCATTTT
TRBV19	TRBD2	-	TRBJ2-7	CASSGAGGPYEQYF	TGTGCCAGTAGCGGGGCGGGAGGTCCCTACGAGCAGTACTTC
TRBV29-1	-	-	TRBJ2-1	CSAPLLEGTYNEQFF	TGCAGCGCTCCGTTGCTGGAGGGGACCTACAATGAGCAGTTCTTC
TRBV30	-	once	TRBJ2-1	CAWSYGGSHNEQFF	TGTGCCTGGAGTTATGGGGGGTCCCACAATGAGCAGTTCTTC
TRBV6-8	TRBD2	once	TRBJ2-1	CASWTSGASSYNEQFF	TGTGCCAGCTGGACTAGCGGGGCCAGCTCCTACAATGAGCAGTTCTTC
TRBV9	-	-	TRBJ2-2	CASSATDPTGELFF	TGTGCCAGCAGCGCGACAGACCCCACCGGGGAGCTGTTTTTT
TRBV2	-	-	TRBJ2-2	CASSDGFSGTGELFF	TGTGCCAGCAGTGATGGGTTTAGCGGCACCGGGGAGCTGTTTTTT
TRBV7-2	-	-	TRBJ2-7	CASSLDTYEQYF	TGTGCCAGCAGTCTGGACACCTACGAGCAGTACTTC
TRBV5-1	-	-	TRBJ1-2	CASSLDAGAADGYTF	TGCGCCAGCAGCTTGGACGCTGGAGCGGCCGATGGCTACACCTTC
TRBV29-1	-	-	TRBJ2-1	CSVEDSSIYNEQFF	TGCAGCGTTGAAGATTCCAGTATCTACAATGAGCAGTTCTTC
TRBV19	TRBD1	-	TRBJ1-5	CASKLRQGNQPQHF	TGTGCCAGTAAGCTTAGACAGGGGAATCAGCCCCAGCATTTT
TRBV4-3	TRBD1	-	TRBJ1-3	CASSQAPRYLGRGLISGNTIYF	TGCGCCAGCAGCCAGGCGCCACGCTACTTGGGCAGGGGGCTTATTTCTGGAAACACCATATATTTT
TRBV7-9	TRBD2	-	TRBJ2-5	CASSPKLAETQYF	TGTGCCAGCAGTCCAAAACTAGCGGAGACCCAGTACTTC
TRBV3-1/TRBV3-2	TRBD1	few	TRBJ1-6	CASSQGQGSSPLHF	TGTGCCAGCAGCCAAGGACAGGGTTCTTCACCCCTCCACTTT
TRBV29-1	-	-	TRBJ2-3	CSALRGQPSTDTQYF	TGCAGCGCCTTGCGGGGACAGCCTAGCACAGATACGCAGTATTTT
TRBV19	TRBD2	-	TRBJ2-2	CASSIGTSGSNTGELFF	TGTGCCAGTAGCATAGGGACTAGCGGCTCGAACACCGGGGAGCTGTTTTTT
TRBV4-3	TRBD1	once	TRBJ1-6	CASSQKTGPAYNSPLHF	TGCGCCAGCAGCCAGAAGACAGGGCCGGCCTATAATTCACCCCTCCACTTT
TRBV5-4	TRBD1	few	TRBJ1-1	CASSSAGQLNTEAFF	TGTGCCAGCAGCTCCGCGGGACAGCTGAACACTGAAGCTTTCTTT
TRBV30	-	-	TRBJ1-3	CAWTPLFRGTGNTIYF	TGTGCCTGGACGCCTTTATTCCGGGGAACTGGAAACACCATATATTTT
TRBV7-9	-	-	TRBJ2-7	CASSRGLPSYEQYF	TGTGCCAGCAGCAGAGGTCTTCCCTCCTACGAGCAGTACTTC
TRBV4-1	TRBD2	-	TRBJ2-5	CASSHPASSGEETQYF	TGCGCCAGCAGCCACCCCGCTAGTAGCGGGGAAGAGACCCAGTACTTC
TRBV6-2/TRBV6-3	-	-	TRBJ2-7	CASSYNRLKEQYF	TGTGCCAGCAGTTACAACAGGCTCAAGGAGCAGTACTTC
TRBV30	-	-	TRBJ2-7	CAWSVVQGYEQYF	TGTGCCTGGAGTGTGGTACAGGGCTACGAGCAGTACTTC
TRBV9	-	-	TRBJ2-2	CASGRGNPGWGELFF	TGTGCCAGCGGTCGAGGGAACCCCGGGTGGGGGGAGCTGTTTTTT
TRBV9	-	-	TRBJ1-1	CASSKGGSTEAFF	TGTGCCAGCTCGAAAGGGGGTTCCACTGAAGCTTTCTTT
TRBV5-4	-	-	TRBJ2-1	CASSSGGTLMGEQFF	TGTGCCAGCAGCTCTGGGGGGACCCTAATGGGTGAGCAGTTCTTC
TRBV15	-	-	TRBJ1-2	CATSRDTRDTSHYGYTF	TGTGCCACCAGCAGAGATACCCGGGACACATCGCACTATGGCTACACCTTC
TRBV11-2	-	-	TRBJ2-7	CASSLGGRAEQYF	TGTGCCAGCAGCTTAGGGGGCCGGGCCGAGCAGTACTTC
TRBV3-1/TRBV3-2	TRBD1	-	TRBJ2-7	CASSQTGITYEQYF	TGTGCCAGCAGCCAGACAGGGATCACCTACGAGCAGTACTTC
TRBV28	-	-	TRBJ2-3	CASLMFGGTTDTQYF	TGTGCCAGCTTGATGTTTGGCGGAACCACAGATACGCAGTATTTT
TRBV13	-	-	TRBJ1-2	CASSLYLGGAAYGYTF	TGTGCCAGCAGCTTATACCTTGGGGGCGCGGCCTATGGCTACACCTTC
TRBV30	-	-	TRBJ1-5	CAWGEVYSNQPQHF	TGTGCCTGGGGGGAGGTCTATAGCAATCAGCCCCAGCATTTT
TRBV7-9	-	-	TRBJ2-7	CASSSQGLKDEQYF	TGTGCCAGCAGCTCGCAGGGACTCAAGGACGAGCAGTACTTC
TRBV6-2/TRBV6-3	TRBD1	-	TRBJ1-2	CASSYWGTGTNYGYTF	TGTGCCAGCAGTTACTGGGGGACAGGGACCAACTATGGCTACACCTTC
TRBV3-1/TRBV3-2	-	once	TRBJ1-2	CASSQGEGSYGYTF	TGTGCCAGCAGCCAAGGCGAGGGTAGCTATGGCTACACCTTC
TRBV2	TRBD1	-	TRBJ1-1	CASRTNRDRNTEAFF	TGTGCCAGCAGAACTAACCGGGACAGGAACACTGAAGCTTTCTTT